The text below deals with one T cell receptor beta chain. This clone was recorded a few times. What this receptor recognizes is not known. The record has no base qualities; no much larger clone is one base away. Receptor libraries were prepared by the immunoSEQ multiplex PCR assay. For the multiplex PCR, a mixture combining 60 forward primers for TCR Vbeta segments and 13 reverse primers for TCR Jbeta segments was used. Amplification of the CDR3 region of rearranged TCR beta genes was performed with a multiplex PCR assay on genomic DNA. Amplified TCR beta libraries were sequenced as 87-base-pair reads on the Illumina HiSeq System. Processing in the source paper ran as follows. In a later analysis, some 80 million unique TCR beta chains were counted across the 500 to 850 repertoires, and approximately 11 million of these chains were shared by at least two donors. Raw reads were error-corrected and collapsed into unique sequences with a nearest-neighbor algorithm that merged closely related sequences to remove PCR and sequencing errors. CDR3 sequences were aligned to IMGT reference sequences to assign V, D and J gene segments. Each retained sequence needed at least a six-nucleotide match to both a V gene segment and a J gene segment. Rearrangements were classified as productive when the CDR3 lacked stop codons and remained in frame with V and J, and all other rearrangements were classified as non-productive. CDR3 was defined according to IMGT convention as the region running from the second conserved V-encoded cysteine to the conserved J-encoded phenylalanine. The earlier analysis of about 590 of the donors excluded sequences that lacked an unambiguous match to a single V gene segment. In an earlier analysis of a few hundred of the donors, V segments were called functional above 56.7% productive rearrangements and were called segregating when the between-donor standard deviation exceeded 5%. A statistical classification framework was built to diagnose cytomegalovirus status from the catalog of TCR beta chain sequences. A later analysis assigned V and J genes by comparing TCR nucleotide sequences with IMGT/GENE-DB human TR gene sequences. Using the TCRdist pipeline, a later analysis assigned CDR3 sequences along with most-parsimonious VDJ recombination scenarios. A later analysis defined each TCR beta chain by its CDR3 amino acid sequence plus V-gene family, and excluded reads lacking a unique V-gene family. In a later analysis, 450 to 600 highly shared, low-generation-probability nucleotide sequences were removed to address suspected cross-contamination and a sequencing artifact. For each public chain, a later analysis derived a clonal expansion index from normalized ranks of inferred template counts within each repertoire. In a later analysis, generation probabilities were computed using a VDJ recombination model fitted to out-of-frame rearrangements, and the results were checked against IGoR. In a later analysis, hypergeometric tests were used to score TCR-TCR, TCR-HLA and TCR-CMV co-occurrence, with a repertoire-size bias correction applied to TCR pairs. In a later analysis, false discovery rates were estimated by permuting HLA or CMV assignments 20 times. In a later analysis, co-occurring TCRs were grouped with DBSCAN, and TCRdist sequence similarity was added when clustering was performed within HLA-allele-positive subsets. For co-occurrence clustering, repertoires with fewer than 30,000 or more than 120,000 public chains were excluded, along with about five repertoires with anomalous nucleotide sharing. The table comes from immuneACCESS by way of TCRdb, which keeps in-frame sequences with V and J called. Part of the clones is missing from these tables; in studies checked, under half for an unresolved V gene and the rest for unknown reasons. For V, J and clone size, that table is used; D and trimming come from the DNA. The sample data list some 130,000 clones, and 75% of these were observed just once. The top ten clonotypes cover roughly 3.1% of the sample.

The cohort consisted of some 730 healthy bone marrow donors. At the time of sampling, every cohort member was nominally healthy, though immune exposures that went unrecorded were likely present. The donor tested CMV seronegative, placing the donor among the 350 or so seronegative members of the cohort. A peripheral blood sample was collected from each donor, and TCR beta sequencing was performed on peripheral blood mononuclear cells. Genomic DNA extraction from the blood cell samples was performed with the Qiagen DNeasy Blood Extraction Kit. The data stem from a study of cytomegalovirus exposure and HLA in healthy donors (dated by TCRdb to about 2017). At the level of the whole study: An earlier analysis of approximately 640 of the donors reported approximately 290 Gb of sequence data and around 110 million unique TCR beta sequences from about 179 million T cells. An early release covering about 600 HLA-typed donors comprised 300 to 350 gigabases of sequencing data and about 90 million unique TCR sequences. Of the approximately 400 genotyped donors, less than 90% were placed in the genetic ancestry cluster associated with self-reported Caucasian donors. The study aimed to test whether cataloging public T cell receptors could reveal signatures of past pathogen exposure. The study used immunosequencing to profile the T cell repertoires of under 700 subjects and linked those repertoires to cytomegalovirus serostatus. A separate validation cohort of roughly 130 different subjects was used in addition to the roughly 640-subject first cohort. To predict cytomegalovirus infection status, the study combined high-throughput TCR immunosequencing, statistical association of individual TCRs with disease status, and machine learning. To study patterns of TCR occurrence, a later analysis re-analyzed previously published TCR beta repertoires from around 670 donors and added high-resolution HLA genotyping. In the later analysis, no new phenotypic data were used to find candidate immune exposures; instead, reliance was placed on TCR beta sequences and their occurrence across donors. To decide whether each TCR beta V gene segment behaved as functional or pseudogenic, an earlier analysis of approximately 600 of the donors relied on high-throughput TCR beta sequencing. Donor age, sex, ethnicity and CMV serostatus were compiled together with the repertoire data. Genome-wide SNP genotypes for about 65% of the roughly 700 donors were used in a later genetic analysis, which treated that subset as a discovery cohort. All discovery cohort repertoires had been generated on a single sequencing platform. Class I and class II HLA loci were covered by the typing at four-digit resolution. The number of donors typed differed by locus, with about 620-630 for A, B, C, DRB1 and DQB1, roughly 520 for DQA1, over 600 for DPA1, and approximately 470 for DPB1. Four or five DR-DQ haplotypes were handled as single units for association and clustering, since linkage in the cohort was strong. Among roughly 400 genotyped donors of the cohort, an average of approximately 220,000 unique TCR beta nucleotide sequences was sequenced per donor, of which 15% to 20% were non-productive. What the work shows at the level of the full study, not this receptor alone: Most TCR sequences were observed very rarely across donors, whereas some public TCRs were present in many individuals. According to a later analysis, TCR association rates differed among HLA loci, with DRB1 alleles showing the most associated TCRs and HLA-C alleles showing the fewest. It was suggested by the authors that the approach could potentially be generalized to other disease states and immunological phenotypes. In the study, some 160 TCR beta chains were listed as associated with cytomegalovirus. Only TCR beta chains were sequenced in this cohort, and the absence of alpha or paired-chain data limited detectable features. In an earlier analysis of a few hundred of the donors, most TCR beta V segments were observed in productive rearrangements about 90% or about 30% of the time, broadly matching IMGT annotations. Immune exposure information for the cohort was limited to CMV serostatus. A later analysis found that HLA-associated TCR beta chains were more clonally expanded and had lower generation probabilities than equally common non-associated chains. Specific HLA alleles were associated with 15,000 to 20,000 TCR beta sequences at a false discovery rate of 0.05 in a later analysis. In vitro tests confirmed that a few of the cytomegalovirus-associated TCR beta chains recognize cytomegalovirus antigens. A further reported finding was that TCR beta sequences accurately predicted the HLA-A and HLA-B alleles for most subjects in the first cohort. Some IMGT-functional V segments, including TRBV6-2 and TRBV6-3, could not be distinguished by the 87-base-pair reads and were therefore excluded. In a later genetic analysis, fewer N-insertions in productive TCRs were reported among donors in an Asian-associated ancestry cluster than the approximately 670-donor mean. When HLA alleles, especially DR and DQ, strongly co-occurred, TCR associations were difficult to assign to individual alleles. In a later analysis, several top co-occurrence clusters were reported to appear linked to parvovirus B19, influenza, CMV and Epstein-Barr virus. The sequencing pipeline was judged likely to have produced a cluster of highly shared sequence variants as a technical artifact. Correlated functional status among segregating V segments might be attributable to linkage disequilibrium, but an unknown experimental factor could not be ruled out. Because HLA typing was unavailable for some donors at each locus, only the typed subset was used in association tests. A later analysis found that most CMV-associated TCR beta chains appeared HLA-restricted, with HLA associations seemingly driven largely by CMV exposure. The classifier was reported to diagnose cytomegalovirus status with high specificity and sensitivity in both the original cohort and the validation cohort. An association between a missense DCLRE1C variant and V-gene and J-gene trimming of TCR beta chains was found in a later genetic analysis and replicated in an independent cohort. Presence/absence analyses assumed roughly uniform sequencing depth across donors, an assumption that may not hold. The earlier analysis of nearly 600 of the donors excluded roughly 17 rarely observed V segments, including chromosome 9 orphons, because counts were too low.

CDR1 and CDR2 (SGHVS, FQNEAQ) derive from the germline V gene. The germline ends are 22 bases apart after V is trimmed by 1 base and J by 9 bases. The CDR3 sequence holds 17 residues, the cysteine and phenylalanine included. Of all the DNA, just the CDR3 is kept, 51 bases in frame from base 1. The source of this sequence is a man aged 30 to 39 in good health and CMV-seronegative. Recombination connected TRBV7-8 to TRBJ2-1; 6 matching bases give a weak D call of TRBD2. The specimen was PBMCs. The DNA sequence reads TGTGCCAGCAGCTTAGACCTTTCAGCCGACACCGGGGGTGAGCAGTTCTTC. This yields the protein CASSLDLSADTGGEQFF.